The 20 T cell receptor beta chains presented below share a single source sample, sequenced in a study of blood T cell repertoires in COVID-19. Clones were read by immunoSEQ multiplex PCR, and TCRdb kept only the in-frame ones, dropping some. Here the sample spans hundreds of thousands of clones, about 87% being singletons. Sample: PBMCs or T cells enriched from blood (not recorded which). The receptor set was obtained from a man aged 50 to 60 who had been exposed to COVID-19.

Turning to this clone: The junction shows a germline mismatch at one end, possibly a read error. The genes are TRBV7-7 and TRBJ2-5, with 10 bases lining up with TRBD1. The CDR3 covers 15 residues. CDR1 and CDR2 from the germline V gene are SSHAT and FNYEAQ (reference sequence). The CDR3 region has the DNA TGTGCTAGCAGCGCGGGACAGGGGACTCAAGAGACCCAGTACTTC. Protein: CASSAGQGTQETQYF.

The V gene is TRBV5-5, the J gene TRBJ2-3; 9 bases are shared with TRBD1. From germline, CDR1 is SGHKS and CDR2 YYEKEE (reference sequence). This CDR3 region has 14 residues. Losses at the gene ends were 2 bases for V and 9 bases for J; bases not matched to a gene: 7. The CDR3 nucleotides read TGTGCCAGCAGCTTCTTCACAGGGGGCCCGACGCAGTATTTT. The encoded protein is CASSFFTGGPTQYF.

The chain carries TRBV7-3 and TRBJ2-1; D is possibly TRBD1 (6 bases). Per germline, CDR1 SGHTA and CDR2 FQGTGA. V was clipped by 1 base and J by 8 bases, with 15 bases between them. The CDR3 sequence is 15 residues long. This chain's CDR3 is CASSLNNPQGDEQFF. In DNA, the CDR3 is TGTGCCAGCAGCTTAAACAATCCACAGGGTGATGAGCAGTTCTTC.

The CDR3 loop is CASGNDPGNEQYV. CDR3 in DNA: TGTGCCAGCGGAAATGATCCAGGCAACGAGCAGTACGTC. The genes are TRBV11-3 and TRBJ2-7; the D is unclear. Germline CDR1 and CDR2: SGHNT and YENEEA. The CDR3 contains 13 residues. Trimming took off 8 bases at V and 5 bases at J, with 16 bases between the two ends.

The rearrangement joins TRBV28 to TRBJ1-2; 10 bases map to TRBD1. V was clipped by 6 bases and J by 5 bases; unmatched bases: 12. Germline-derived CDR1 and CDR2 are MDHEN and SYDVKM. The CDR3 is 16 amino acids. The CDR3 loop reads CASSSLGTGVAYGYTF. The DNA of the CDR3 is TGTGCCAGCAGCTCCCTCGGGACAGGGGTCGCATATGGCTACACCTTC.

In its sample, this clone was seen once. This rearrangement joins TRBV18 to TRBJ2-7, with 10 bases identical to TRBD1. V shed 2 bases and J 2 bases; nucleotides not matched to a gene: 0. The CDR3 runs 14 residues. Germline CDR1 and CDR2: KGHSH and LQKENI. The CDR3 sequence is CASSPGTGAYEQYF. CDR3 in DNA: TGTGCCAGCTCACCAGGGACAGGGGCCTACGAGCAGTACTTC.

Here the CDR3 DNA reads TGTGCCAGCAGACAACGGGGGTACACTGAAGCTTTCTTT. Translating gives CASRQRGYTEAFF. The chain joins TRBV3-1 (or the pseudogene TRBV3-2) to TRBJ1-1; a weak D match, TRBD1 (5 bases). The V end was cut by 6 bases, the J end by 3 bases, with 11 bases between. Germline assignment: CDR1 LGHDT and CDR2 YNNKEL (reference sequence). The CDR3 spans 13 residues.

The CDR3 DNA follows: TGCGCCAGCAGCTCACAGGGGATCCAAGAGACCCAGTACTTC. Protein: CASSSQGIQETQYF. V usage is TRBV5-1 and J usage is TRBJ2-5; 7 positions match TRBD1. From germline, CDR1 is SGHRS and CDR2 YFSETQ. V lost 3 bases, J lost 1 base, and 3 bases stayed unmatched. This CDR3 comprises 14 residues.

This rearrangement joins TRBV28 to TRBJ1-5; D may be TRBD1 (5 bases). The CDR3 runs to 17 residues. CDR1 and CDR2 (germline): MDHEN, SYDVKM. V shed 6 bases and J shed 0 bases, with 18 bases lying between them. The CDR3, as DNA: TGTGCCAGCAGACGACAGAGGTACCCTTATAGCAATCAGCCCCAGCATTTT. The encoded protein is CASRRQRYPYSNQPQHF.

The gene calls are TRBV6-5 and TRBJ1-5; tentative D call: TRBD1 (6 bases). Between the trimmed V and J ends, which lost 4 bases and 4 bases, there was a span of 14 bases. Germline CDR1 MNHEY, CDR2 SVGAGI. The CDR3 loop spans 15 amino acids. Here the CDR3 DNA reads TGTGCCAGCAGTTTTACAGGGTTTGGAAATCAGCCCCAGCATTTT. This sequence encodes CASSFTGFGNQPQHF.

Note on this clone: Additional DNA sequences in this sample encode the identical CDR3. The chain combines TRBV18 with TRBJ1-1; 7 nucleotides agree with TRBD1. The CDR3 sequence is 14 residues long. The V and J ends lost 1 base and 5 bases, in that order; junction bases with no gene match: 4. The germline V gene encodes CDR1 KGHSH and CDR2 LQKENI. CDR3 in amino acids: CASSPQGAGTEAFF. The CDR3 DNA follows: TGTGCCAGCTCACCACAGGGGGCTGGGACTGAAGCTTTCTTT.

The chain's CDR3 is CASRQSSYNSPLHF. The CDR3 nucleotides are TGTGCCAGCAGACAGAGCTCCTATAATTCACCCCTCCACTTT. This chain uses TRBV28 with TRBJ1-6; no reliable D call. Germline V lookup: CDR1 MDHEN, CDR2 SYDVKM. Trimming shortened V by 6 bases and J by 0 bases, and 6 bases separated the two germline ends. CDR3 length equals 14 residues.

The chain has TRBV7-2 and TRBJ1-2, with TRBD1 identical over 7 bases. The CDR3 has 12 amino acids. Germline V gene sequence: CDR1 SGHTA, CDR2 FQGNSA. The V segment lost 4 bases and the J segment 4 bases; nucleotides outside the gene matches: 0. DNA for the CDR3: TGTGCCAGCAGCTGGACAGGCTATGGCTACACCTTC. This sequence encodes CASSWTGYGYTF.

The chain uses TRBV28 and TRBJ1-6; D possibly corresponds to TRBD1 (5 bases). With 7 bases removed from V and 6 bases from J, the gap between germline ends came to 13 bases. The germline gives CDR1 MDHEN, CDR2 SYDVKM. There are 14 residues in the CDR3. The CDR3 nucleotides are TGTGCCAGCATGGAGGGGCCAAGTAATTCACCCCTCCACTTT. Its protein product is CASMEGPSNSPLHF.

The chain recombines TRBV11-3 with TRBJ1-2; D is unresolved. Germline V gene data show CDR1 as SGHNT and CDR2 as YENEEA. The CDR3 spans 14 residues. The V gene lost 5 bases and the J gene lost 1 base, with 11 bases spanning the gap. CDR3: CASSPRGGNYGYTF. The CDR3 DNA reads TGTGCCAGCAGCCCCCGGGGAGGTAACTATGGCTACACCTTC.

The chain is built from TRBV18 and TRBJ2-1; perhaps TRBD2 as D (5 bases). Trimming pared 1 base from V and 6 bases from J, leaving 10 bases between. The CDR3 is 14 amino acids. CDR1 KGHSH and CDR2 LQKENI come from the germline V gene. CDR3 sequence (DNA): TGTGCCAGCTCACCACGCGGGCTTTCCAATGAGCAGTTCTTC. Encoded protein: CASSPRGLSNEQFF.

This clone was found a few times. The chain combines TRBV2 with TRBJ1-2, with 10 bases that match TRBD1. CDR3 length: 14 amino acids. V lost 3 bases, J lost 3 bases, and 1 base stayed unmatched. Germline CDR1 and CDR2: SNHLY and FYNNEI. CDR3 nucleotide sequence: TGTGCCAGCAGTGATGGGACAGGGGACTATGGCTACACCTTC. Its protein product is CASSDGTGDYGYTF.

V usage is TRBV7-2 and J usage is TRBJ2-3, with 9 bases aligning to TRBD1. From germline, CDR1 is SGHTA and CDR2 FQGNSA. V lost 7 bases, J lost 4 bases, and 6 bases stayed unmatched. The CDR3 spans 14 residues. This CDR3 is CASKIQGASDTQYF. The CDR3 DNA is TGTGCCAGCAAAATACAGGGGGCGTCAGATACGCAGTATTTT.

V is TRBV10-1 and J is TRBJ2-1; 7 positions agree with TRBD1. Per germline, CDR1 WNHNN and CDR2 SYGVQD (reference sequence). The junction had 7 bases not matched to a gene; V was cut back by 0 bases and J by 2 bases. The CDR3 contains 17 residues. The CDR3 loop reads CASSESMSGGPYNEQFF. As DNA, the CDR3 is TGCGCCAGCAGTGAGTCGATGTCAGGGGGACCCTACAATGAGCAGTTCTTC.

The chain joins TRBV7-9 to TRBJ2-3; D possibly corresponds to TRBD1 (5 bases). In germline, CDR1 is SEHNR, CDR2 FQNEAQ (reference sequence). The CDR3 loop spans 14 amino acids. Trimming pared 3 bases from V and 4 bases from J, leaving 11 bases between. CDR3 bases: TGTGCCAGCAGCTTCACCCGACAGTCAGATACGCAGTATTTT. It specifies CASSFTRQSDTQYF.